This TCR beta chain came from a study of spatial heterogeneity in lung cancer. Notes on the study in general: Blood contained ubiquitous expanded tumor TCRs more at resection than at follow-up.

Every molecule of TCR cDNA had its own unique molecular identifier. TCRdb called the 5' RACE reads again in MiXCR, with one record for every CDR3 protein. The sample has around 8,000 distinct CDR3 sequences; roughly 9.2% are singletons. This clonotype was counted many times. Its antigen is unknown. This beta chain turned up in a library designed for alpha chains; as an off-target read, its abundance says little. As to time point: sample taken at primary tumor resection. Material for sequencing was whole RNA from tumor, nontumor lung or frozen PBMC, left unsorted. About 73 TRACERx patients with early, untreated non-small cell lung cancer donated samples. This TCR came from a male donor with early-stage non-small cell lung cancer. This material consisted of PBMCs, taken at surgery.

The CDR3 loop reads CASSLESGRGISPLHF. The CDR3 region has the DNA TGCGCCAGCAGCTTGGAGTCGGGACGGGGTATTTCACCCCTCCACTTT. V is TRBV5-1 and J is TRBJ1-6; maybe TRBD1 (5 bases). Deletions cut 0 bases from V and 9 bases from J, with 16 bases between. CDR1 and CDR2 from the germline V gene are SGHRS and YFSETQ. CDR3 size: 16 residues.